Given below is one T cell receptor (beta chain) in context. The CDR3 has 15 residues. Germline assignment: CDR1 MNHNS and CDR2 SASEGT. With 4 bases clipped from V and 8 bases from J, the junction kept 7 bases outside the gene matches. PCR employed 60 Vbeta and 13 Jbeta primers. Profiling relied on immunoSEQ multiplex PCR, and the TCRdb table lists in-frame clones only, not all of them. Found here are about 140,000 clones, roughly 79% of them singletons; the top ten hold roughly 10%. This entry comes from a study of cytomegalovirus exposure and HLA in healthy donors. The sequence was collected from a woman aged 55-75 years in good health and CMV-seropositive. The chain combines TRBV6-1 with TRBJ2-1, with 11 bases matching TRBD2. The specimen sequenced was PBMCs. CDR3 loop: CASSGVAGGGYEQFF. The DNA of the CDR3 is TGTGCCAGCAGTGGAGTAGCGGGAGGGGGCTATGAGCAGTTCTTC.